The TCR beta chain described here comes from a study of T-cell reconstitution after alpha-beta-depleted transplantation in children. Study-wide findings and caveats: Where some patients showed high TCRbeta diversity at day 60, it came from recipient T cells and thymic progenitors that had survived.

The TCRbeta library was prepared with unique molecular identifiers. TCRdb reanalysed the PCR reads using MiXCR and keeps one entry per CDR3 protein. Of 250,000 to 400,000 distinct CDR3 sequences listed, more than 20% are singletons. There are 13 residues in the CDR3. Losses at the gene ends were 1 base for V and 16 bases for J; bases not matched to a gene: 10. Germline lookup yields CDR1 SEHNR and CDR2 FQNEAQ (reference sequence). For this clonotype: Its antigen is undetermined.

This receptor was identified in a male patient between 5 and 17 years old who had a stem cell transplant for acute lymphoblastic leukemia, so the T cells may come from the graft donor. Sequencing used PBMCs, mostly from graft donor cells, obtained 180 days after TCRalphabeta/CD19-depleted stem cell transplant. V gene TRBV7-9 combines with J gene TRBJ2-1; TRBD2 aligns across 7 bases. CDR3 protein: CASSLGRGVGDFF. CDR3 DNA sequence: TGTGCCAGCAGCTTAGGTCGGGGGGTGGGGGATTTCTTC.